Listed below are T cell receptor beta chains from one sample, sequenced in a study of T cell responses to AZD1222 COVID-19 vaccine. Sequenced by immunoSEQ multiplex PCR; TCRdb stores in-frame clones only, minus some. The sample contains around 150,000 clones, roughly nine tenths of which appear only once. Specimen: peripheral blood, collected 28 days after the second AZD1222 dose. The source of these receptors is an adult who received the AZD1222 COVID-19 vaccine. Each CDR3 is given with its conserved first and last residue. The order of the fields is V gene, J gene, clone size, D gene, CDR3 DNA, CDR3 protein. A D gene is named only where the DNA matches it firmly. Clone size is stated in some rows and not others, as once, few, many or a class when expanded.

>TRBV5-5|TRBJ1-1|once|.
TGTGCCAGCAGCTTGGAGGTTATAGGGACTGAAGCTTTCTTT
CASSLEVIGTEAFF
>TRBV4-2|TRBJ1-1|.|TRBD1
TGTGCCAGCAGCCAAGATGGGGCAGGGGGCACTGAAGCTTTCTTT
CASSQDGAGGTEAFF
>TRBV19|TRBJ2-2|once|TRBD2
TGTGCCAGTAGTACCCGGGGGGGCGGCACCGGGGAGCTGTTTTTT
CASSTRGGGTGELFF
>TRBV30|TRBJ2-1|.|TRBD1
TGTGCCTGGAAGGGCCGAGACAGGGTATTCAATGAGCAGTTCTTC
CAWKGRDRVFNEQFF
>TRBV6-5|TRBJ1-1|.|.
TGTGCCAGCAGTTACTGGGCAGGGGTGAACACTGAAGCTTTCTTT
CASSYWAGVNTEAFF
>TRBV15|TRBJ2-1|.|TRBD2
TGTGCCACCAGCAGCCGACTAGCGGGGGGCCGATACAATGAGCAGTTCTTC
CATSSRLAGGRYNEQFF
>TRBV12-3/TRBV12-4|TRBJ1-3|.|.
TGTGCCAGCAGTTTGGGGAACACCATATATTTT
CASSLGNTIYF
>TRBV12-3/TRBV12-4|TRBJ1-5|once|.
TGTGCCAGCACCATAGGGGTCAATCAGCCCCAGCATTTT
CASTIGVNQPQHF
>TRBV6-5|TRBJ1-3|.|.
TGTGCCAGCACTTTGGGCAGGGGTTACGGAAACACCATATATTTT
CASTLGRGYGNTIYF
>TRBV20-1|TRBJ2-3|.|.
TGCAGTGCTAGGACAGATACGCAGTATTTT
CSARTDTQYF
>TRBV9|TRBJ2-3|.|TRBD2
TGTGCCAGCAGCGTAGGCGGGGGAGGGTCAGATACGCAGTATTTT
CASSVGGGGSDTQYF
>TRBV15|TRBJ1-2|.|.
TGTGCCACCAGCAGAGAAAAGAGCGCCACTCGCTACACCTTC
CATSREKSATRYTF
>TRBV9|TRBJ1-5|.|.
TGTGCCAGATGCGCTAGCAATCAGCCCCAGCATTTT
CARCASNQPQHF
>TRBV11-1|TRBJ1-1|.|.
TGTGCCAGCAGCTCCTTCACTAACGGTGAAGCTTTCTTT
CASSSFTNGEAFF
>TRBV7-2|TRBJ2-5|.|.
TGTGCCAGCAGCCTCCGGGACGGATACCAAGAGACCCAGTACTTC
CASSLRDGYQETQYF
>TRBV18|TRBJ2-5|.|TRBD2
TGTGCCAGCTCACCAGGTCTTGCGGGGGGTCTACAAGAGACCCAGTACTTC
CASSPGLAGGLQETQYF
>TRBV11-2|TRBJ1-3|.|TRBD1
TGTGCCAGCAGCTCCTGGGACAGGGGGCGCGGAAACACCATATATTTT
CASSSWDRGRGNTIYF
>TRBV5-1|TRBJ2-5|.|.
TGCGCCAGCAGCTTGGATCAAGAGACCCAGTACTTC
CASSLDQETQYF
>TRBV19|TRBJ1-6|.|.
TGTGCCAGTCTACAGGGTTCCTCCTATAATTCACCCCTCCACTTT
CASLQGSSYNSPLHF
>TRBV4-2|TRBJ1-3|.|TRBD1
TGTGCCAGCAGCCAGCACACAGGGGACTCTGGAAACACCATATATTTT
CASSQHTGDSGNTIYF
>TRBV2|TRBJ1-2|.|.
TGTGCCAGCAGTGGGCGGGGGCGTTATGGCTACACCTTC
CASSGRGRYGYTF
>TRBV30|TRBJ1-1|once|.
TGTGCCTGGAGTCCGCACATCCGACTGAACACTGAAGCTTTCTTT
CAWSPHIRLNTEAFF
>TRBV9|TRBJ1-5|.|.
TGTGCCAGCAGCGTAGGAACCCATCAGCCCCAGCATTTT
CASSVGTHQPQHF
>TRBV11-3|TRBJ2-7|.|.
TGTGCCAGCAGCAAAACCAGGGGCTACGAGCAGTACTTC
CASSKTRGYEQYF
>TRBV9|TRBJ1-6|.|.
TGTGCCAGCAGCGTAGTCCCCACTAATTCACCCCTCCACTTT
CASSVVPTNSPLHF